Below, 23 T cell receptor beta chains from the same sample are listed, as sequenced in a study of PD-1 blockade in classical Hodgkin lymphoma. Time point specified: cycle 4 day 1 (C4D1), after 6 weeks of nivolumab. Brentuximab vedotin exposure varied among the patients, all of whom had relapsed after autologous stem cell transplantation. Some clones are missing from TCRdb's copy, which holds only in-frame ones; the method was immunoSEQ multiplex PCR. Of just under 40,000 clones listed, around four fifths are singletons. Specimen: peripheral blood mononuclear cells (PBMCs), collected before the fourth cycle of nivolumab. The receptors originated from a human donor with classical Hodgkin lymphoma.

This chain joins TRBV7-9 and TRBJ1-2; 9 bases line up with TRBD1. Losses at the gene ends were 3 bases for V and 2 bases for J; bases not matched to a gene: 4. The CDR3 runs to 15 residues. The germline CDR1 and CDR2 sequences are SEHNR and FQNEAQ (reference sequence). The CDR3 DNA is TGTGCCAGCAGCTTGGGACAGGGCGTAAACTATGGCTACACCTTC. It codes for CASSLGQGVNYGYTF. The variable domain in full, with the rest retrieved from reference TRBV7-9 and TRBJ1-2, is DTGVSQNPRHKITKRGQNVTFRCDPISEHNRLYWYRQTLGQGPEFLTYFQNEAQLEKSRLLSDRFSAERPKGSFSTLEIQRTEQGDSAMYLCASSLGQGVNYGYTFGSGTRLTVV.

The chain has TRBV28 and TRBJ1-6; the match to TRBD1 covers 8 bases. The V gene's germline CDR1 is MDHEN and CDR2 SYDVKM. This CDR3 region has 15 residues. The J segment lost 8 bases and the V segment lost 4 bases, leaving 7 bases of the junction unmatched. The CDR3 nucleotides are TGTGCCAGCAGTTCCCCCAGGACAGGGTATTCACCCCTCCACTTT. It encodes CASSSPRTGYSPLHF. Complete variable domain (other parts from reference TRBV28 and TRBJ1-6): DVKVTQSSRYLVKRTGEKVFLECVQDMDHENMFWYRQDPGLGLRLIYFSYDVKMKEKGDIPEGYSVSREKKERFSLILESASTNQTSMYLCASSSPRTGYSPLHFGNGTRLTVT.

V is TRBV6-1 and J is TRBJ1-5; 7 bases match TRBD1. CDR3 length equals 13 residues. Trimming at V came to 7 bases and at J to 6 bases, leaving 6 bases not matched to a gene. Germline-derived CDR1 and CDR2 are MNHNS and SASEGT. The CDR3, as DNA: TGTGCCAGCATTCTTTCAGGGGGTCAGCCCCAGCATTTT. Its translation is CASILSGGQPQHF.

The chain recombines TRBV10-3 with TRBJ2-5; 10 bases are shared with TRBD2. This CDR3 spans 13 amino acids. CDR1 is ENHRY and CDR2 is SYGVKD in the germline V gene. The J segment lost 3 bases and the V segment lost 10 bases, leaving 5 bases of the junction unmatched. CDR3: CASSGGTKETQYF. As DNA, the CDR3 is TGTGCCAGTAGCGGGGGGACTAAAGAGACCCAGTACTTC.

This clone was seen a few times. The V gene is TRBV5-1, the J gene TRBJ1-1; D remains ambiguous. Germline CDR1 and CDR2: SGHRS and YFSETQ. The CDR3 consists of 14 residues. The V and J ends lost 0 bases and 1 base respectively, with 7 bases between them. The CDR3 DNA is TGCGCCAGCAGCTTGGAGGTAGGGAACACTGAAGCTTTCTTT. Its protein product is CASSLEVGNTEAFF. Using reference TRBV5-1 and TRBJ1-1 for the parts outside the CDR3, the full variable domain is KAGVTQTPRYLIKTRGQQVTLSCSPISGHRSVSWYQQTPGQGLQFLFEYFSETQRNKGNFPGRFSGRQFSNSRSEMNVSTLELGDSALYLCASSLEVGNTEAFFGQGTRLTVV.

This clone turned up a few times. The chain joins TRBV7-8 to TRBJ1-6; TRBD1 is a possible D gene (5 bases). Germline loops: CDR1 SGHVS, CDR2 FQNEAQ. The CDR3 is made up of 14 amino acids. With 5 bases removed from V and 3 bases from J, the gap between germline ends came to 8 bases. In DNA, the CDR3 is TGTGCCAGCAGCCAGACAGTCTATAATTCACCCCTCCACTTT. Translating gives CASSQTVYNSPLHF.

The genes are TRBV18 and TRBJ2-7; no reliable D call. The V end was cut by 4 bases, the J end by 0 bases, with 7 bases between. The CDR3 loop spans 13 amino acids. Germline assignment: CDR1 KGHSH and CDR2 LQKENI. CDR3 loop: CASSLPGSYEQYF. The CDR3 DNA is TGTGCCAGCTCACTTCCCGGCTCCTACGAGCAGTACTTC.

As regards this clone: At one end the junction does not follow the germline gene, possibly because of a read error. The identical CDR3 is also encoded by other nucleotide sequences in the sample. V is TRBV2 and J is TRBJ2-2, with a tentative D call TRBD2 (5 bases). Germline loops: CDR1 SNHLY, CDR2 FYNNEI. The CDR3 extends over 16 amino acids. Here the CDR3 reads CASTQWRSPNTGELFF. CDR3 nucleotide sequence: TGTGCCAGCACCCAATGGAGGTCACCGAACACCGGGGAGCTATTTTTT. The full variable domain, rest sourced from reference TRBV2 and TRBJ2-2, is EPEVTQTPSHQVTQMGQEVILRCVPISNHLYFYWYRQILGQKVEFLVSFYNNEISEKSEIFDDQFSVERPDGSNFTLKIRSTKLEDSAMYFCASTQWRSPNTGELFFGEGSRLTVL.

CDR3 region: CASSLGHRLHNEQFF. Written as DNA, the CDR3 is TGTGCCAGCAGCTTAGGCCACAGGCTCCACAATGAGCAGTTCTTC. The chain couples TRBV11-2 to TRBJ2-1; maybe TRBD1 (5 bases). CDR1 SGHAT and CDR2 FQNNGV come from the germline V gene. Trimming pared 1 base from V and 5 bases from J, leaving 12 bases between. CDR3 length equals 15 residues.

The J gene is TRBJ2-7, the V gene TRBV2; D remains unclear. The CDR3 totals 15 residues. V was cut by 1 base and J by 2 bases, with 12 bases left in between. Looked up from germline, CDR1 is SNHLY and CDR2 is FYNNEI. The CDR3 protein is CASSEDGPQAYEQYF. As DNA, the CDR3 is TGTGCCAGCAGTGAAGACGGGCCCCAGGCCTACGAGCAGTACTTC. Full variable domain (remainder filled in from reference TRBV2 and TRBJ2-7): EPEVTQTPSHQVTQMGQEVILRCVPISNHLYFYWYRQILGQKVEFLVSFYNNEISEKSEIFDDQFSVERPDGSNFTLKIRSTKLEDSAMYFCASSEDGPQAYEQYFGPGTRLTVT.

V is TRBV7-9 and J is TRBJ2-5, with 10 nucleotides matching TRBD2. Germline V gene sequence: CDR1 SEHNR, CDR2 FQNEAQ (reference sequence). The ends lost 2 bases at V and 4 bases at J; junction bases unmatched: 4. The length of the CDR3 is 15 residues. As DNA, the CDR3 is TGTGCCAGCAGCTTATCAGCGGGGGGGCCAGAGACCCAGTACTTC. Its translation is CASSLSAGGPETQYF.

DNA of the CDR3: TGCGCCAGCAGCCCAAGAGGGACAGAAGTAAACACCGGGGAGCTGTTTTTT. Its translation: CASSPRGTEVNTGELFF. The V gene is TRBV4-1, the J gene TRBJ2-2; 7 bases are a match to TRBD1. The CDR3 runs 17 residues. Germline assignment: CDR1 MGHRA and CDR2 YSYEKL. The trim removed 4 bases at V and 2 bases at J, leaving 10 bases unmatched.

The CDR3, as DNA: TGTGCCAGCAGTTACTCGACAGGGGTTCCTAATGAAAAACTGTTTTTT. Its protein product is CASSYSTGVPNEKLFF. This chain joins TRBV6-6 and TRBJ1-4; 8 nucleotides match TRBD1. CDR3 size: 16 residues. CDR1 and CDR2 (germline): MNHNY, SVGAGI (reference sequence). J lost 3 bases, V lost 0 bases, and 3 bases had no gene match.

The J gene is TRBJ2-5, the V gene TRBV2; 12 nucleotides match TRBD2. Germline lookup yields CDR1 SNHLY and CDR2 FYNNEI. The CDR3 runs to 15 residues. V lost 4 bases to trimming and J lost 5 bases; unmatched junction nucleotides: 5. Here the CDR3 reads CASSGSSGGAETQYF. The CDR3 nucleotides read TGTGCCAGCAGTGGATCTAGCGGGGGGGCCGAGACCCAGTACTTC.

The chain carries TRBV9 and TRBJ2-3; 15 bases match TRBD2. Trimming took 5 bases from V and 5 from J; bases not matched to a gene: 6. The CDR3 totals 16 residues. In germline, CDR1 is SGDLS, CDR2 YYNGEE. The CDR3 DNA follows: TGTGCCAGCAGAGGACTAGCGGGGGGGCGCGGAGATACGCAGTATTTT. This gives the protein CASRGLAGGRGDTQYF. Combining the CDR3 with reference TRBV9 and TRBJ2-3 gives the whole variable domain DSGVTQTPKHLITATGQRVTLRCSPRSGDLSVYWYQQSLDQGLQFLIQYYNGEERAKGNILERFSAQQFPDLHSELNLSSLELGDSALYFCASRGLAGGRGDTQYFGPGTRLTVL.

This chain connects TRBV2 to TRBJ2-7; D may correspond to TRBD1 or TRBD2 (7 bases each). V was shortened by 3 bases and J by 2 bases, with 14 bases between the two germline ends. The CDR3 consists of 15 residues. Germline values: CDR1 SNHLY, CDR2 FYNNEI. For the CDR3, the DNA is TGTGCCAGCAGTGAGCAGGGGGGGTCCGCCTACGAGCAGTACTTC. Protein: CASSEQGGSAYEQYF.

The chain joins TRBV10-3 to TRBJ2-2, with D possibly being TRBD2 (6 bases). The CDR3 totals 13 residues. V was shortened by 6 bases and J by 1 base, with 6 bases between the two germline ends. CDR1 and CDR2 (germline): ENHRY, SYGVKD. The CDR3, as DNA: TGTGCCATCAGCGGGGGGAACACCGGGGAGCTGTTTTTT. Translation gives CAISGGNTGELFF.

The J gene is TRBJ2-7, the V gene TRBV28; D gene uncertain. V was trimmed by 1 base and J by 2 bases, leaving 12 bases between them. Germline CDR1 MDHEN, CDR2 SYDVKM. The CDR3 sequence is 15 residues long. The CDR3 here is CASSLYGITAYEQYF. CDR3 DNA sequence: TGTGCCAGCAGTTTATATGGCATAACAGCCTACGAGCAGTACTTC.

The chain has TRBV7-2 and TRBJ1-5; no definite D call. The CDR3 length is 16 residues. CDR1 and CDR2 from the germline V gene are SGHTA and FQGNSA. Trimming removed 1 base at V and 2 bases at J, with 12 bases between. CDR3 DNA sequence: TGTGCCAGCAGCTTAGGAGCGGGCGCGGGCAATCAGCCCCAGCATTTT. Its protein is CASSLGAGAGNQPQHF.

The V call is TRBV11-1, the J call TRBJ2-5; a weak D match, TRBD1 (5 bases). The V end was cut by 3 bases, the J end by 2 bases, with 16 bases between. CDR1 is SGHAT and CDR2 is FQDESV in the germline V gene (reference sequence). The CDR3 has 16 residues. CDR3 sequence: CASSLMGIRGQETQYF. Written as DNA, the CDR3 is TGTGCCAGCAGCTTGATGGGTATAAGGGGTCAAGAGACCCAGTACTTC.

The J gene is TRBJ2-2, the V gene TRBV5-1; D ambiguous. The CDR3 covers 14 residues. V dropped 0 bases and J dropped 1 base, with 4 bases sitting between them. Germline-derived CDR1 and CDR2 are SGHRS and YFSETQ. Here the CDR3 reads CASSLVGNTGELFF. In nucleotides, the CDR3 is TGCGCCAGCAGCTTGGTTGGGAACACCGGGGAGCTGTTTTTT.

The genes are TRBV7-6 and TRBJ2-1, with 7 bases matching TRBD1. The germline V gene has CDR1 SGHVS and CDR2 FNYEAQ. V lost 1 base, J lost 4 bases, and 1 base stayed unmatched. The CDR3 loop spans 14 amino acids. The CDR3 protein is CASSLGGQYNEQFF. In DNA, the CDR3 is TGTGCCAGCAGCTTAGGGGGACAGTACAATGAGCAGTTCTTC.

V is TRBV5-6 and J is TRBJ1-4; D is unresolved. CDR3 length: 14 residues. Trimming cost V 2 bases and J 5 bases, with 10 bases left between them. CDR1 is SGHDT, CDR2 YYEEEE, per germline. DNA for the CDR3: TGTGCCAGCAGCTTTGTTTGGGCGAATGAAAAACTGTTTTTT. Translating it yields CASSFVWANEKLFF.